This T cell receptor beta chain originates from a study of blood T cell repertoires in COVID-19 (dated by TCRdb to 2018 to 2020). Looking at the study overall: Collaborator samples came from the United States, Italy and Spain and covered acute and convalescent phases of COVID-19. A de-identified subject ID, COVID-19 status, age in years and sex were almost always included in the sample metadata. The material from the prospective study consisted of cDNA or gDNA derived from T cells, B-cell-depleted T cells, or PBMCs. The dataset comprised deeply sampled blood TCRbeta repertoires from subjects exposed to, actively infected with, or recovered from COVID-19. The repertoires were made available in a free public database intended to serve as a resource for research on the immune response to SARS-CoV-2. Samples came from the ongoing ImmuneRACE study (first 160 participants) plus 1,254 subjects from 6 global collaborators. Where available, HLA class I and class II types were taken from metadata supplied by the sample provider and were not determined by assay-based typing. The paper as a whole reports these results and caveats: The amount of clinical and demographic metadata varied by source and participant and was provided uncurated.

A remark on this clone: Its antigen is not yet known. Per-base qualities were not stored, and no clone one base away is much larger.

Whole blood was collected in K2EDTA tubes by collaborating institutions according to the institutions' own protocols. For TCRbeta analysis, collaborators shipped samples as frozen whole blood, isolated PBMCs, or DNA extracted from either of those sample types. TCRbeta CDR3 regions were amplified from genomic DNA by means of the immunoSEQ Assay, a bias-controlled multiplex PCR. Regarding the original processing steps: Within the assay, amplification of reference gene primers was used to estimate how many nucleated cells each sample contained. To quantify the absolute abundance of each unique TCRbeta CDR3 rearrangement, sequence reads were collapsed and filtered. For each sample, productive Simpson clonality was calculated by taking the square root of Simpson's diversity index across productive rearrangements. Here the immuneACCESS table is served through TCRdb, limited to in-frame sequences with V and J called. Missing clones are a known gap in these copies; in checked studies unresolved V genes cover under half, and the rest lacks a known reason. V, J and clone size were drawn from that table, and D and trimming were deduced from the DNA. The sample table shows 150,000 to 200,000 clones, and about 88% are seen once. Jointly, the top ten make up approximately 4% of the sample.

V trim: 0 bases; J trim: 1 base; unmatched bases: 7. Per the germline V gene, SGHAT is the CDR1 and FQNNGV is the CDR2. The CDR3 has 17 amino acids, counting the end cysteine and phenylalanine. Here the CDR3 DNA is all that survives: 51 bases in frame from base 1. The chain employs TRBV11-2 and TRBJ2-3, with 7 bases aligning to TRBD2. Sample: peripheral blood. The source is a human donor in a cohort sampled during active COVID-19. The DNA sequence is given as TGTGCCAGCAGCTTAGATGCTGGGCTAGCGGGCACAGATACGCAGTATTTT. This yields the protein CASSLDAGLAGTDTQYF.